This TCR beta chain appears in the sequencing data of a study of vaccination effects on CD4 cells after COVID-19. On the study more broadly: Everyone in the study got two shots of either the BNT162b2 or mRNA-1273 vaccine.

Viral peptide pools were used in the ViraFEST assay to expand antigen-specific CD4+ T cells, and sequencing came afterward. Following culture for 9 to 11 days, CD4+ T cells were isolated. Previously uninfected by SARS-CoV-2, the vaccine recipients also showed negative nucleocapsid antibodies. Generated by immunoSEQ multiplex PCR, the TCRdb table keeps only in-frame clones and is missing some. The repertoire holds roughly 63,000 clones, with 80% as singletons. CDR1 and CDR2 (germline): MGHRA, YSYEKL. The CDR3 is 16 residues long. With 0 bases clipped from V and 1 base from J, the junction kept 5 bases outside the gene matches. Concerning this clone itself: The antigen remains unidentified.

The receptor was isolated from a human donor who received a COVID-19 vaccine. V usage is TRBV4-1 and J usage is TRBJ1-1; 7 positions match TRBD1. The sample here was CD4+ T cells from PBMCs cultured with SARS-CoV-2 spike peptides, taken before COVID-19 vaccination. CDR3 nucleotide sequence: TGCGCCAGCAGCCAAGATCTAGCAGGGGGGAACACTGAAGCTTTCTTT. This sequence encodes CASSQDLAGGNTEAFF.